This T cell receptor (beta chain) was sequenced in a study of CD8+CD57+ T cells in acquired aplastic anemia. The use of genomic DNA as template underpinned the TCR beta VDJ and CDR3 profiling. MiXCR, run by TCRdb on the reads, gives a single entry per CDR3 protein. The sample yields 150,000 to 200,000 distinct CDR3 sequences, around half seen once. V lost 4 bases and J 9 bases, leaving 7 bases between the germline ends. This CDR3 is built from 12 residues. Germline V gene sequence: CDR1 SGHTA, CDR2 FQGNSA. Patients chosen for sequencing had CD8+CD57+ cells that had expanded, as shown by flow cytometry. This clonotype showed up just a few times.

The genes are TRBV7-2 and TRBJ1-6, with D possibly matching TRBD1 (5 bases). Specimen: sorted CD4+, CD8+, or CD8+CD57+ T cells (not recorded which) from PBMCs. This receptor was identified in a human donor with aplastic anemia. The CDR3 reads CASSSRASPLHF. The CDR3, as DNA: TGTGCCAGCAGCTCCAGGGCTTCACCCCTCCACTTT.